This T cell receptor (beta chain) was identified during a study of technical replicates of blood from a handful of donors. The table came from immunoSEQ multiplex PCR; TCRdb's copy has only in-frame clones and leaves some out. The sample yields some 60,000 clones, 91% seen once. The CDR3 consists of 17 residues. Germline CDR1 SGHAT, CDR2 FQNNGV. The J segment lost 0 bases and the V segment lost 1 base, leaving 5 bases of the junction unmatched. The V gene is TRBV11-2, the J gene TRBJ2-5; 10 bases are shared with TRBD2. The clonotype originates from a human donor in good health. Some clones in this sample may be carry-over from other donors' samples. Sequenced input: PBMCs. CDR3: CASSLGASGGYQETQYF. The CDR3 DNA follows: TGTGCCAGCAGCTTAGGGGCTAGCGGGGGTTACCAAGAGACCCAGTACTTC.